This T cell receptor (beta chain) comes out of a study of cytomegalovirus exposure and HLA in healthy donors. The study, taken as a whole, reports: For most subjects, TCR beta sequences were reported to predict HLA-A and HLA-B alleles with accuracy.

Vbeta (60) and Jbeta (13) primers were used in the PCR. Original handling: In a later analysis, the count reached some 75 million unique TCR beta chains, with about 11 million shared. The protocol was immunoSEQ multiplex PCR, while the TCRdb copy is restricted to in-frame clones and leaves out a portion. The DNA was the basis for D and trimming; V, J and clone size are from that table. The repertoire consists of 100,000 or so clones, with around 84% occurring once and the leading ten covering roughly 1.2%. The CDR3 spans 13 residues. V trimming: 5 bases; J trimming: 2 bases; junction bases outside the gene matches: 1. Germline V gene data show CDR1 as MNHEY and CDR2 as SMNVEV (reference sequence). Concerning this clone itself: The antigen is unknown.

The sample consisted of PBMCs. The rearrangement joins TRBV27 to TRBJ2-3; 7 bases line up with TRBD1. The receptor was derived from a young woman in good health and CMV-seronegative. The CDR3 DNA sequence: TGTGCCAGCAGTACAGGGGACACAGATACGCAGTATTTT. It encodes CASSTGDTDTQYF.